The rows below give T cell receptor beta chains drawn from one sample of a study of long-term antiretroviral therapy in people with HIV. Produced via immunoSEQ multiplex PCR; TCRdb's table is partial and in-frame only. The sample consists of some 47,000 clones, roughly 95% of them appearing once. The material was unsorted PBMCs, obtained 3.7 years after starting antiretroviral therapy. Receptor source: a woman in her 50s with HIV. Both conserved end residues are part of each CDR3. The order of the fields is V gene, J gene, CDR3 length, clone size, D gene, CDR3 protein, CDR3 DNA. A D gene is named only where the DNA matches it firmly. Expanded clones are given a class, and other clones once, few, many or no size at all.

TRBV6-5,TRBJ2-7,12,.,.,CASSLIAREQYF,TGTGCCAGCAGTTTGATAGCGAGAGAGCAGTACTTC
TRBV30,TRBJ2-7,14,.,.,CAWSQRGFSYEQYF,TGTGCCTGGAGCCAACGGGGGTTCTCCTACGAGCAGTACTTC
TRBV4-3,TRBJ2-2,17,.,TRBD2,CASSAGLADINTGELFF,TGCGCCAGCAGCGCGGGACTAGCGGATATCAACACCGGGGAGCTGTTTTTT
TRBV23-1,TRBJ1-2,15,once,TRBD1,CASSQSSGGNYGYTF,TGCGCCAGCAGTCAATCCTCAGGGGGTAACTATGGCTACACCTTC
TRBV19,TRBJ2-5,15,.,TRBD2,CASSPGLAGVETQYF,TGTGCCAGTAGCCCGGGACTAGCGGGGGTCGAGACCCAGTACTTC
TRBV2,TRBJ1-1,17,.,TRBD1,CASSERPPTGADTEAFF,TGTGCCAGCAGTGAACGGCCCCCCACAGGGGCGGACACTGAAGCTTTCTTT
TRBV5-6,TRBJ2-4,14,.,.,CASSPGGRKNIQYF,TGTGCCAGCAGCCCAGGGGGGAGGAAAAACATTCAGTACTTC
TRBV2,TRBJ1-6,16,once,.,CASSPPGYLYNSPLHF,TGTGCCAGCAGTCCTCCGGGGTATCTGTATAATTCACCCCTCCACTTT
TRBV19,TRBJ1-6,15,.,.,CASSIEGQRNSPLHF,TGTGCCAGTAGTATAGAAGGGCAGCGGAATTCACCCCTCCACTTT
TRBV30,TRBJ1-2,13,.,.,CAWSVLGLGGYTF,TGTGCCTGGAGTGTCTTGGGGCTCGGTGGCTACACCTTC
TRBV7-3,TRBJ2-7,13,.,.,CASSLSQGYEQYF,TGTGCCAGCAGCTTAAGTCAGGGGTACGAGCAGTACTTC
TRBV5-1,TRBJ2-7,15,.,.,CASSLAAGVYYEQYF,TGCGCCAGCAGCTTGGCCGCAGGGGTCTACTACGAGCAGTACTTC
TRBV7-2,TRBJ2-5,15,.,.,CASSLASTGQETQYF,TGTGCCAGCAGCTTAGCGTCTACAGGTCAAGAGACCCAGTACTTC
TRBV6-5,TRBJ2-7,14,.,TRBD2,CASRRAGGPYEQYF,TGTGCCAGCAGGCGAGCGGGGGGGCCCTACGAGCAGTACTTC
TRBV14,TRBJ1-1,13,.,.,CASGLTGGTEAFF,TGTGCCAGCGGGCTGACGGGGGGCACTGAAGCTTTCTTT
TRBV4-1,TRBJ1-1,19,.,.,CASSQDREIRGRKNTEAFF,TGCGCCAGCAGCCAAGATAGGGAGATCCGGGGACGCAAGAACACTGAAGCTTTCTTT
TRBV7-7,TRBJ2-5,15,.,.,CASSLTGTNQETQYF,TGTGCTAGCAGCTTAACGGGGACAAACCAAGAGACCCAGTACTTC
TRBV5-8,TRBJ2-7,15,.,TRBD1,CASSFGQGASYEQYF,TGTGCTAGCAGCTTTGGACAGGGGGCTTCCTACGAGCAGTACTTC
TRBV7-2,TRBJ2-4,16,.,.,CASSPLQTGAKNIQYF,TGTGCCAGCAGCCCTCTGCAAACAGGGGCCAAAAACATTCAGTACTTC
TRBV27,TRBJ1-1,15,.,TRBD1,CASSLTDRGRTEAFF,TGTGCCAGCAGTTTAACGGACAGGGGGCGGACTGAAGCTTTCTTT
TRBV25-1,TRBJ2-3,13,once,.,CASSADLQDTQYF,TGTGCCAGCAGTGCGGACCTCCAGGATACGCAGTATTTT
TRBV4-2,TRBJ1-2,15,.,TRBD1,CASSHGGTGIYGYTF,TGTGCCAGCAGCCATGGGGGGACAGGCATCTACGGCTACACCTTC
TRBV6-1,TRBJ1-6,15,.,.,CASSPLRGYNSPLHF,TGTGCCAGCAGTCCATTAAGGGGGTACAATTCACCCCTCCACTTT
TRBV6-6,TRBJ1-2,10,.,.,CASRGGGYTF,TGTGCCAGCAGGGGGGGAGGCTACACCTTC
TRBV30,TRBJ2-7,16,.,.,CACRRGGGGGSYEQYF,TGTGCCTGCCGGCGCGGGGGCGGAGGGGGCTCCTACGAGCAGTACTTC
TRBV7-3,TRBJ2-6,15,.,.,CASSPQNSGANVLTF,TGTGCCAGCAGCCCCCAGAACTCTGGGGCCAACGTCCTGACTTTC
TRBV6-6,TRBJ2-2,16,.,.,CASSSTQGGTVGELFF,TGTGCCAGCAGTTCTACCCAGGGGGGGACGGTCGGGGAGCTGTTTTTT
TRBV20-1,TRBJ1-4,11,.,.,CSAKDLLQLFF,TGCAGTGCTAAAGATCTTCTCCAACTGTTTTTT
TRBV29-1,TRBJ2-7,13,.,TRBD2,CSVDGGRAYEQYF,TGCAGCGTTGACGGGGGGAGAGCCTACGAGCAGTACTTC
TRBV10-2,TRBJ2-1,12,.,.,CASKTGYNEQFF,TGCGCCAGCAAGACGGGTTACAATGAGCAGTTCTTC
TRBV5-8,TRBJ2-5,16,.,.,CASSSDRLKYQETQYF,TGTGCCAGCAGTTCTGACAGGCTTAAGTACCAAGAGACCCAGTACTTC
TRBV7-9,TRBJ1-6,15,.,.,CASSLQGGNNSPLHF,TGTGCCAGCAGCTTACAAGGGGGAAATAATTCACCCCTCCACTTT
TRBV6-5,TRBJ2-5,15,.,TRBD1,CASSWVTDREETQYF,TGTGCCAGCAGTTGGGTGACGGACAGGGAGGAGACCCAGTACTTC
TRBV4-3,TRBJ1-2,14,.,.,CASSQDPSNYGYTF,TGCGCCAGCAGCCAAGACCCGAGTAACTATGGCTACACCTTC
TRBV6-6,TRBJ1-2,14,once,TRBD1,CASSGTGSNYGYTF,TGTGCCAGCAGCGGGACAGGGTCTAACTATGGCTACACCTTC
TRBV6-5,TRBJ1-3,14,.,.,CASGQTVSGNTIYF,TGTGCCAGCGGACAGACGGTTTCTGGAAACACCATATATTTT
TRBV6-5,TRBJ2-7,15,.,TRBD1,CASGREQGASYEQYF,TGTGCCAGCGGCCGCGAACAGGGGGCCTCCTACGAGCAGTACTTC
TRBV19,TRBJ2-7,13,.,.,CASSDGSSYEQYF,TGTGCCAGTAGTGACGGTAGCTCCTACGAGCAGTACTTC
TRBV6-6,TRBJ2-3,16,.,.,CASSYSAGTGTDTQYF,TGTGCCAGCAGTTACTCGGCAGGGACGGGCACAGATACGCAGTATTTT
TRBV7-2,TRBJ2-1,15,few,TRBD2,CASSFRGGAVIEQFF,TGTGCCAGCAGCTTCCGCGGGGGGGCCGTAATTGAGCAGTTCTTC
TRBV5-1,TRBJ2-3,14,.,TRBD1,CASSHTGDGDTQYF,TGCGCCAGCAGCCATACAGGGGACGGGGATACGCAGTATTTT
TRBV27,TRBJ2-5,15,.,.,CASSFGETYQETQYF,TGTGCCAGCAGTTTCGGGGAGACATACCAAGAGACCCAGTACTTC
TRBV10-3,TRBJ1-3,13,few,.,CAIRDSSGNTIYF,TGTGCCATCAGGGACAGCTCTGGAAACACCATATATTTT
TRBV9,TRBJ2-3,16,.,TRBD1,CASSVVTGTDTDTQYF,TGTGCCAGCAGCGTCGTAACCGGGACAGACACAGATACGCAGTATTTT
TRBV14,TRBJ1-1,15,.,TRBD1,CASSQRQGRNTEAFF,TGTGCCAGCAGCCAAAGACAGGGCCGGAACACTGAAGCTTTCTTT
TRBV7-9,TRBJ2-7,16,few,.,CASSPSGQGQPYEQYF,TGTGCCAGCAGCCCATCGGGACAAGGTCAACCCTACGAGCAGTACTTC
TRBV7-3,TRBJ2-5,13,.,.,CASSLGDRKTQYF,TGTGCCAGCAGCTTAGGAGATAGAAAGACCCAGTACTTC
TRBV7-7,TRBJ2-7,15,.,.,CASSRLVGPNYEQYF,TGTGCTAGCAGCAGACTCGTGGGGCCAAACTACGAGCAGTACTTC
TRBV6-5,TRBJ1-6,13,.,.,CASSWGRDSPLHF,TGTGCCAGCAGTTGGGGGCGAGATTCACCCCTCCACTTT
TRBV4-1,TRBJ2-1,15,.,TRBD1,CASSPRQGPVNEQFF,TGCGCCAGCAGCCCCCGACAGGGGCCTGTCAATGAGCAGTTCTTC
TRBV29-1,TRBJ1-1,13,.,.,CSVEGQGGTEAFF,TGCAGCGTTGAAGGCCAAGGGGGCACTGAAGCTTTCTTT
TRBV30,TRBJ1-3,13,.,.,CAWTGNSGNTIYF,TGTGCCTGGACTGGGAACTCTGGAAACACCATATATTTT
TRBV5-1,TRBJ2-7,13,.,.,CASSLTGGDEQYF,TGCGCCAGCAGCTTGACAGGGGGGGACGAGCAGTACTTC